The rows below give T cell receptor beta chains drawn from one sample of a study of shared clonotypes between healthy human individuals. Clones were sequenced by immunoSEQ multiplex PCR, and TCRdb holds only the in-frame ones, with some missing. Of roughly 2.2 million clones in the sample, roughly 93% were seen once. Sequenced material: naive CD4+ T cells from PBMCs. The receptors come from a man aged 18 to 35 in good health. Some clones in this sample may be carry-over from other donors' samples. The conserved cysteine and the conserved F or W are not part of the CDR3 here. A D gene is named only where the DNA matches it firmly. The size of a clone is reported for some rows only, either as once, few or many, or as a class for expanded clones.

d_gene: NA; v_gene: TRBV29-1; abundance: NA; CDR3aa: SVSANYGYT
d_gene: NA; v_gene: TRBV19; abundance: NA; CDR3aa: ASSIGGGQPQH
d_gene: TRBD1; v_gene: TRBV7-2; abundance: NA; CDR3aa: ASSLQGAGYGYT
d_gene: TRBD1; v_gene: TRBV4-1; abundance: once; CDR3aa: ASSVAGQGSGEQF
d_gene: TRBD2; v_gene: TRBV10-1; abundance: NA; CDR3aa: ASSETSGRANTGELF
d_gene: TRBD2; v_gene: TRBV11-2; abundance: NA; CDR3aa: ASSLGLRTSGRLSNEQF
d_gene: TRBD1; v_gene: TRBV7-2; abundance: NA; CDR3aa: ASSLRDRGDEKLF
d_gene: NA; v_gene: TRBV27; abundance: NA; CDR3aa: ASRGGGAQNTEAF
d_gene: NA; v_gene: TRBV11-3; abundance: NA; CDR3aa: ASSLTGALDSEAF
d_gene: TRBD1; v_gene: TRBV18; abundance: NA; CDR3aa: ASSQTGVAKNIQY
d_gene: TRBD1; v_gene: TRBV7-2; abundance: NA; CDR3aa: ASSFINRGLSEQF
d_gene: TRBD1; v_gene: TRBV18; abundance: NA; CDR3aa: ASSLGQTLAGELF
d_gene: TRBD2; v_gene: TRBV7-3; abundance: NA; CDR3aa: ASSPPGAGGYNEQF
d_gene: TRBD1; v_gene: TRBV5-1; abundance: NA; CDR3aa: ASSLGINRGPGGETQY
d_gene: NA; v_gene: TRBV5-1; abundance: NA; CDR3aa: ASSLRASALVEQF
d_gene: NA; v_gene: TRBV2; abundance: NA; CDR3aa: ASNNGVLERDTQY
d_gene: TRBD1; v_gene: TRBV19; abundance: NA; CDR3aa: ASSIASTGTGQPQH
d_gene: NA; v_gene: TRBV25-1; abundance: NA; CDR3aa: ASSARGTASTDTQY
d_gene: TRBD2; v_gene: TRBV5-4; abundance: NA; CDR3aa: ASSLASGGYNEQF
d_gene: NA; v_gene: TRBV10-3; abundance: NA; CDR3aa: AISELGPLQY
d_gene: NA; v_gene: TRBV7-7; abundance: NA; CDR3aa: ASSLGPSQETQY
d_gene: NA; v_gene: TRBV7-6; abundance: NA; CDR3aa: ASSSEADTQY
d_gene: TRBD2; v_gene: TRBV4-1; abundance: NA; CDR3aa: ASSQEGTSGRWTDTQY
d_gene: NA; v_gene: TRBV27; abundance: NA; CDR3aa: ASSHPLGTAQETQY
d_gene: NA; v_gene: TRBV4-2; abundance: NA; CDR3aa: ASSQARGIVYEQY
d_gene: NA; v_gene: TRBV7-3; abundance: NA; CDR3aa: ASSLPGAGNEQF
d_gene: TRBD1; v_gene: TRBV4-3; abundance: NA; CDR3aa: ASSQPDGTGGYEQY
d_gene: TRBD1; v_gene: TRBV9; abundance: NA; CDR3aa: ASSYEGTGTQY
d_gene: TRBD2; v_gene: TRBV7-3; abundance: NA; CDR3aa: ASSLTGLAGGEQF
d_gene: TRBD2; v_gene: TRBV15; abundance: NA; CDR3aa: ATSSSSGVLNEQF
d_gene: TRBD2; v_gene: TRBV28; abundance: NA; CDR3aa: ASSPRLAGPMEQF
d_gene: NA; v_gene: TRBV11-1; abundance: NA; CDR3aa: ASSLVTGYEQY
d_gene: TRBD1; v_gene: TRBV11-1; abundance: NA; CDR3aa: ASSRPQGALGELF
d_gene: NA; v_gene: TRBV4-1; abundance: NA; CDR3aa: ASSPRASFDSGNTIY